This T cell receptor beta chain was sequenced in a study of T-cell reconstitution after alpha-beta-depleted transplantation in children. Unique molecular identifiers were incorporated into the prepared TCRbeta library. In TCRdb, the PCR reads were re-called with MiXCR into one record per CDR3 protein. The sample holds more than 300,000 distinct CDR3 sequences; around 15% are singletons and the top ten take around 38%. In its sample, this clonotype was seen many times. No antigen is known for it. The CDR3 runs 14 residues. Trimming removed 1 base from V and 1 base from J, with 5 bases in between. Findings and limits, study-wide: At the one-year point after transplant, T-cell counts and TCRbeta diversity were found to come mostly from T cells that had been newly produced. About two months after transplant, alpha-beta T cells reportedly came from several hundred expanded graft clones. Certain patients had high TCRbeta diversity at day 60, and it came from recipient T cells and thymic progenitors that survived.

This receptor was identified in a male patient under 10 years old who had a stem cell transplant for acute lymphoblastic leukemia, so the T cells may come from the graft donor. The gene calls are TRBV12-3 or TRBV12-4 and TRBJ2-1; D is ambiguous. Source: PBMCs, mostly from graft donor cells, taken 360 days after TCRalphabeta/CD19-depleted stem cell transplant. Here the CDR3 DNA reads TGTGCCAGCAGTTTAGTCGGTTCCTACAATGAGCAGTTCTTC. Amino acid sequence: CASSLVGSYNEQFF.